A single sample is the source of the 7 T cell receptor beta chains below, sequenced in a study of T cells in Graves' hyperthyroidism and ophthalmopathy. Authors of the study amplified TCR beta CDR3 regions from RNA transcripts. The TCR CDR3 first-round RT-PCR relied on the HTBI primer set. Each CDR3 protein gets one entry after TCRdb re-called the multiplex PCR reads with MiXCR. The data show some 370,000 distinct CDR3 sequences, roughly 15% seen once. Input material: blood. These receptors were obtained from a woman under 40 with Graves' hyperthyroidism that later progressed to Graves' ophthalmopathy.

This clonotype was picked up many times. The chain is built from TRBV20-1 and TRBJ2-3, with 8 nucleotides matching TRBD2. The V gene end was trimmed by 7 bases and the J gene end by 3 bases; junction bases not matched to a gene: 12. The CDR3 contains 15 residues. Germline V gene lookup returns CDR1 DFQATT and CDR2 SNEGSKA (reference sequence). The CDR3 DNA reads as TGCAGTGTCCAGCCCCTAGAGCGGGAGACAGATACGCAGTATTTT. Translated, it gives CSVQPLERETDTQYF.

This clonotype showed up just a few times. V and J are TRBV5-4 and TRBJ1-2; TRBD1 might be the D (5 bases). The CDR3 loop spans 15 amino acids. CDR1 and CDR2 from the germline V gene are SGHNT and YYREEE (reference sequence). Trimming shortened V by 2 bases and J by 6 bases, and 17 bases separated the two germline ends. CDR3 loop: CASSLGGILGHGYTF. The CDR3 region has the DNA TGTGCCAGCAGCTTAGGAGGAATTCTGGGGCATGGCTACACCTTC. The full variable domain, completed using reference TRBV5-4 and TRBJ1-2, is ETGVTQSPTHLIKTRGQQVTLRCSSQSGHNTVSWYQQALGQGPQFIFQYYREEENGRGNFPPRFSGLQFPNYSSELNVNALELDDSALYLCASSLGGILGHGYTFGSGTRLTVV.

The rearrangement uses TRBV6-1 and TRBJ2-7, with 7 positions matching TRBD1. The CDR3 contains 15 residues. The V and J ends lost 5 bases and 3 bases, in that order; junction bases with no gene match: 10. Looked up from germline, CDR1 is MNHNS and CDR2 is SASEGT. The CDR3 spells CASSKTTGMDYEQYF. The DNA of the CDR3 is TGTGCCAGCAGTAAAACGACAGGGATGGACTACGAGCAGTACTTC.

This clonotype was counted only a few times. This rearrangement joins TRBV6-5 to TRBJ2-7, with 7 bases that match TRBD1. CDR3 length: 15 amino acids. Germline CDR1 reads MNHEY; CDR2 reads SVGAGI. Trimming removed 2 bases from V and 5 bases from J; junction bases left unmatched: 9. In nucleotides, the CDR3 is TGTGCCAGCAGTTACACTCAGGGGGATAACCACGAGCAGTACTTC. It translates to CASSYTQGDNHEQYF.

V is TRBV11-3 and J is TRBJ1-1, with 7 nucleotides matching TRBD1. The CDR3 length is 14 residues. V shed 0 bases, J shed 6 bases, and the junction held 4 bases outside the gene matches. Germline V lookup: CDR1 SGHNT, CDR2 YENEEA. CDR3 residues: CASSLDFRGAEAFF. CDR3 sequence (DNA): TGTGCCAGCAGCTTAGATTTCAGGGGGGCTGAAGCTTTCTTT. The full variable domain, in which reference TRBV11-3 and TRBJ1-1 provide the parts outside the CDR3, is EAGVVQSPRYKIIEKKQPVAFWCNPISGHNTLYWYLQNLGQGPELLIRYENEEAVDDSQLPKDRFSAERLKGVDSTLKIQPAELGDSAVYLCASSLDFRGAEAFFGQGTRLTVV.

CDR3 nucleotides: TGTGCCAGCAGTCGTAAAAGCGGGAGGTCCTACGAGCAGTACTTC. Encoded protein: CASSRKSGRSYEQYF. V gene TRBV12-3 or TRBV12-4 combines with J gene TRBJ2-7, with 9 positions matching TRBD2. Trimming took 5 bases from V and 1 from J; bases not matched to a gene: 6. This CDR3 comprises 15 residues.

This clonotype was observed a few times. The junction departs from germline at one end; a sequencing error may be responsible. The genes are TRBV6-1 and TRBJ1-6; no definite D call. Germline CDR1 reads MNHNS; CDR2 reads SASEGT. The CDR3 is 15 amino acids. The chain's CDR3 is CASGEVGLSNSPLHF. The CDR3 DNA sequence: TGTGCCAGCGGTGAAGTGGGCCTATCTAATTCACCCCTCCACTTT.